These 29 T cell receptor beta chains originate from one sample sequenced in a study of T cell repertoires in cytomegalovirus infection. TCRdb reprocessed the reads with MiXCR, giving one entry per CDR3 protein. The sample has 100,000 to 150,000 distinct CDR3 sequences, about 24% seen once; the top ten hold about 37%. No antigens are known for them. The sequenced sample consisted of PBMCs, sequenced either directly or after in vitro stimulation (not recorded which). The receptors were gathered from a human donor in good health (CMV status not recorded). Some clones in this sample may be carry-over from other donors' samples.

This chain connects TRBV19 to TRBJ2-1, with 12 bases matching TRBD2. V shed 4 bases and J 15 bases; nucleotides not matched to a gene: 7. Looked up from germline, CDR1 is LNHDA and CDR2 is SQIVND (reference sequence). The CDR3 covers 13 residues. The CDR3 reads CASSSGLAGPRFF. The DNA for the CDR3 is TGTGCCAGTAGTAGCGGACTAGCGGGGCCTCGGTTCTTC.

Only a few counts were recorded for this clonotype. The V call is TRBV7-2, the J call TRBJ2-7; 8 positions match TRBD2. Germline assignment: CDR1 SGHTA and CDR2 FQGNSA. The CDR3 covers 16 residues. V trimming: 3 bases; J trimming: 0 bases; junction bases outside the gene matches: 7. CDR3 region: CASSFWAGGSSYEQYF. CDR3 nucleotide sequence: TGTGCCAGCAGCTTCTGGGCGGGAGGAAGCTCCTACGAGCAGTACTTC.

V gene TRBV6-6 combines with J gene TRBJ1-5; the D is unclear. Trimming shortened V by 7 bases and J by 7 bases, and 20 bases separated the two germline ends. Germline loops: CDR1 MNHNY, CDR2 SVGAGI (reference sequence). The CDR3 covers 15 residues. The CDR3 reads CASTDPFESGQPQHF. The CDR3 DNA sequence: TGTGCCAGCACCGACCCTTTTGAGTCAGGACAGCCCCAGCATTTT.

The CDR3, as DNA: TGCAGTGCTAGCTCCGGGCGGTCCTACAATGAGCAGTTCTTC. It encodes CSASSGRSYNEQFF. The chain is built from TRBV20-1 and TRBJ2-1; D gene unclear. CDR1 is DFQATT and CDR2 is SNEGSKA in the germline V gene (reference sequence). The V gene lost 3 bases and the J gene lost 1 base, with 10 bases spanning the gap. CDR3 size: 14 residues.

This clonotype was counted only a few times. The chain couples TRBV4-1 to TRBJ2-3; a possible D gene is TRBD2 (6 bases). V shed 1 base and J shed 6 bases, with 14 bases lying between them. The CDR3 consists of 15 residues. Germline V gene data show CDR1 as MGHRA and CDR2 as YSYEKL. CDR3 sequence reads: CASSQAGSGVDTQYF. CDR3 DNA sequence: TGCGCCAGCAGCCAAGCGGGTTCGGGAGTTGATACGCAGTATTTT.

Only a few counts were recorded for this clonotype. V usage is TRBV10-3 and J usage is TRBJ1-2, with D possibly TRBD1 on 6 matching bases. Deletions cut 6 bases from V and 4 bases from J, with 9 bases between. The CDR3 is 12 residues long. Looked up from germline, CDR1 is ENHRY and CDR2 is SYGVKD. In DNA form, the CDR3 reads TGTGCCATCAGCAGGGGACTCTATGGCTACACCTTC. Translated, it gives CAISRGLYGYTF.

Many counts were recorded for this clonotype. The chain recombines TRBV6-1 with TRBJ2-1, with 11 nucleotides matching TRBD2. V trimming: 9 bases; J trimming: 5 bases; junction bases outside the gene matches: 3. The germline gives CDR1 MNHNS, CDR2 SASEGT. The CDR3 has 13 amino acids. DNA for the CDR3: TGTGCCAGTAGCGGGAGGGGCGACAATGAGCAGTTCTTC. Translated, it gives CASSGRGDNEQFF.

V is TRBV7-2 and J is TRBJ2-1; 9 nucleotides match TRBD2. In germline, CDR1 is SGHTA, CDR2 FQGNSA. Trimming at V came to 1 base and at J to 9 bases, leaving 10 bases not matched to a gene. This CDR3 has 16 amino acids. CDR3 sequence reads: CASSLGSGSSPPEQFF. CDR3 sequence (DNA): TGTGCCAGCAGCTTAGGTAGCGGGAGCTCCCCCCCTGAGCAGTTCTTC. The variable domain in full, completed from reference TRBV7-2 and TRBJ2-1, reads GAGVSQSPSNKVTEKGKDVELRCDPISGHTALYWYRQSLGQGLEFLIYFQGNSAPDKSGLPSDRFSAERTGGSVSTLTIQRTQQEDSAVYLCASSLGSGSSPPEQFFGPGTRLTVL.

The rearrangement uses TRBV7-2 and TRBJ1-6; 7 bases fit TRBD1. The CDR3 consists of 15 residues. Per germline, CDR1 SGHTA and CDR2 FQGNSA. V was clipped by 5 bases and J by 9 bases; unmatched bases: 10. CDR3 in DNA: TGTGCCAGCAGCACCAGCCAGGGGGAGACTTCACCCCTCCACTTT. Protein: CASSTSQGETSPLHF.

This chain joins TRBV5-1 and TRBJ2-3, with D unclear. The germline CDR1 and CDR2 sequences are SGHRS and YFSETQ. Deletions cut 2 bases from V and 6 bases from J, with 7 bases between. This CDR3 contains 12 residues. CDR3 DNA sequence: TGCGCCAGCAGCTTTATCGGGGATACGCAGTATTTT. Protein product: CASSFIGDTQYF. Looking up the rest from reference TRBV5-1 and TRBJ2-3 gives the full variable domain: KAGVTQTPRYLIKTRGQQVTLSCSPISGHRSVSWYQQTPGQGLQFLFEYFSETQRNKGNFPGRFSGRQFSNSRSEMNVSTLELGDSALYLCASSFIGDTQYFGPGTRLTVL.

Many counts were recorded for this clonotype. This chain uses TRBV12-3 or TRBV12-4 with TRBJ2-2; 10 nucleotides align to TRBD1. Trimming took 6 bases from V and 6 from J; bases not matched to a gene: 7. The length of the CDR3 is 15 residues. DNA of the CDR3: TGTGCCAGCAGCCCGGGACAGGGGTACCCCGGGGAGCTGTTTTTT. It codes for CASSPGQGYPGELFF.

Only a few counts were recorded for this clonotype. The chain combines TRBV28 with TRBJ1-2, with a weak D call TRBD1 (5 bases). The CDR3 contains 15 residues. V gave up 6 bases and J gave up 4 bases, with 18 bases separating them. Germline-derived CDR1 and CDR2 are MDHEN and SYDVKM. The CDR3 DNA reads as TGTGCCAGCAGAAAATTTATAAGGACATCCTATGGCTACACCTTC. This encodes CASRKFIRTSYGYTF.

The chain couples TRBV19 to TRBJ2-7, with D unresolved. The germline V gene has CDR1 LNHDA and CDR2 SQIVND (reference sequence). Trimming took off 1 base at V and 0 bases at J, with 10 bases between the two ends. The CDR3 loop spans 15 amino acids. The CDR3 bases are TGTGCCAGTAGTATAGGAGACGGTTCCTCCTACGAGCAGTACTTC. Encoded protein: CASSIGDGSSYEQYF.

The J gene is TRBJ2-1, the V gene TRBV20-1; maybe TRBD2 (6 bases). The length of the CDR3 is 16 residues. The ends were cut back, 0 bases at V and 0 bases at J, with 12 bases in the middle. Germline V gene sequence: CDR1 DFQATT, CDR2 SNEGSKA (reference sequence). The CDR3 loop reads CSARDHGGGSYNEQFF. The CDR3 nucleotides read TGCAGTGCTAGAGATCATGGGGGAGGCTCCTACAATGAGCAGTTCTTC.

The rearrangement uses TRBV2 and TRBJ2-1; TRBD2 agrees at 14 bases. CDR1 and CDR2 from the germline V gene are SNHLY and FYNNEI. J gave up 9 bases and V 4 bases, and 2 bases lay outside the gene matches. The CDR3 runs to 14 residues. The CDR3 DNA sequence: TGTGCCAGCAGTGGACTAGCGGGAGGGTCTGAGCAGTTCTTC. This translates into CASSGLAGGSEQFF.

This clonotype came up many times. This sequence joins TRBV28 and TRBJ2-3; 10 bases align to TRBD1. Germline CDR1 and CDR2: MDHEN and SYDVKM. V was pared by 1 base and J by 7 bases, with 5 bases of the junction left unmatched. The CDR3 consists of 15 residues. The CDR3 bases are TGTGCCAGCAGTTTATTGGGACAGGGGCCGTATACGCAGTATTTT. Protein: CASSLLGQGPYTQYF.

This clonotype was recorded a few times. V gene TRBV7-2 combines with J gene TRBJ1-2; 8 bases line up with TRBD1. CDR1 is SGHTA, CDR2 FQGNSA, per germline. There are 14 residues in the CDR3. V dropped 4 bases and J dropped 8; count of bases not matched to a gene: 9. The CDR3 region has the DNA TGTGCCAGCAGCTCACCCAGGGGGCGCTCCGGCTACACCTTC. This sequence encodes CASSSPRGRSGYTF.

At least ten counts were recorded for this clonotype. The chain recombines TRBV7-2 with TRBJ2-3; 9 nucleotides match TRBD2. Germline V gives CDR1 SGHTA, CDR2 FQGNSA. V was clipped by 1 base and J by 6 bases; unmatched bases: 5. This CDR3 contains 15 residues. The chain's CDR3 is CASSLGGRAEDTQYF. The CDR3 nucleotides are TGTGCCAGCAGCTTAGGCGGGAGGGCCGAGGATACGCAGTATTTT.

The chain carries TRBV12-5 and TRBJ1-2; D not resolved. The CDR3 runs 10 residues. Trimming took 1 base from V and 6 from J, leaving 0 bases between them. Germline CDR1 is LGHNT and CDR2 is FRNRAP. This CDR3 is CASGLDGYTF. CDR3 nucleotide sequence: TGTGCTAGTGGTTTGGATGGCTACACCTTC.

This clonotype was recorded a few times. V and J are TRBV10-3 and TRBJ2-7, with D possibly TRBD2 on 6 matching bases. CDR3 length equals 19 residues. Trimming removed 2 bases at V and 4 bases at J, with 27 bases between. Germline assignment: CDR1 ENHRY and CDR2 SYGVKD. The CDR3: CAISEPHRDTTAGTYEQYF. The CDR3 nucleotides read TGTGCCATCAGTGAGCCCCACCGCGACACCACAGCGGGCACTTACGAGCAGTACTTC.

The chain recombines TRBV11-2 with TRBJ2-1; TRBD1 matches at 8 bases. The germline CDR1 and CDR2 sequences are SGHAT and FQNNGV. V dropped 1 base and J dropped 6; count of bases not matched to a gene: 5. The CDR3 covers 15 residues. The CDR3 loop reads CASSLGTGLGNEQFF. Here the CDR3 DNA reads TGTGCCAGCAGCTTAGGGACAGGGCTGGGCAATGAGCAGTTCTTC.

The CDR3 DNA follows: TGTGCCAGCAGCTTCGAGTCTTTGGGAGCTTTCTTT. Residues: CASSFESLGAFF. This sequence joins TRBV5-6 and TRBJ1-1; D unresolved. Germline CDR1 and CDR2: SGHDT and YYEEEE. This CDR3 has 12 residues. Between the trimmed V and J ends, which lost 2 bases and 10 bases, there was a span of 12 bases.

The sample holds one count of this clonotype. The chain is built from TRBV7-3 and TRBJ2-3; D is uncertain. This CDR3 has 14 residues. V was shortened by 4 bases and J by 0 bases, with 8 bases between the two germline ends. Per germline, CDR1 SGHTA and CDR2 FQGTGA. CDR3 amino acids: CASSSRLSTDTQYF. The CDR3 nucleotides read TGTGCCAGCAGCTCTCGTCTGAGCACAGATACGCAGTATTTT.

V gene TRBV20-1 combines with J gene TRBJ2-5, with a weak D call TRBD2 (5 bases). There are 12 residues in the CDR3. Trimming shortened V by 7 bases and J by 2 bases, and 11 bases separated the two germline ends. CDR1 is DFQATT, CDR2 SNEGSKA, per germline (reference sequence). CDR3: CSGRADQETQYF. CDR3 nucleotide sequence: TGCAGTGGCCGAGCGGATCAAGAGACCCAGTACTTC.

Ten or more counts support this clonotype. This chain joins TRBV12-3 or TRBV12-4 and TRBJ1-1; D call uncertain. The V and J ends lost 3 bases and 4 bases respectively, with 9 bases between them. CDR3 length: 13 residues. The CDR3 DNA reads as TGTGCCAGCAGTTTTAGTTGGAGCACTGAAGCTTTCTTT. Translated: CASSFSWSTEAFF.

This clonotype was seen at least ten times. The genes are TRBV7-8 and TRBJ1-3; D unresolved. There are 15 residues in the CDR3. V shed 1 base and J shed 4 bases, with 11 bases lying between them. Germline CDR1 is SGHVS and CDR2 is FQNEAQ. CDR3 in amino acids: CASSLGLHIGNTIYF. The CDR3 bases are TGTGCCAGCAGCTTAGGACTCCACATCGGAAACACCATATATTTT.

This clonotype has a handful of counts. The chain has TRBV6-5 and TRBJ1-5, with D tentatively TRBD1 (5 bases). With 0 bases removed from V and 9 bases from J, the gap between germline ends came to 9 bases. Looked up from germline, CDR1 is MNHEY and CDR2 is SVGAGI. The length of the CDR3 is 13 residues. CDR3 in DNA: TGTGCCAGCAGTTACTCGACGGGGGGGCCCCAGCATTTT. Its protein is CASSYSTGGPQHF.

About this clonotype itself: The conserved final phenylalanine or tryptophan is absent from the CDR3, which likely points to a read error. The chain combines TRBV28 with TRBJ1-5; D not resolved. V lost 5 bases to trimming and J lost 7 bases, with 6 bases between them. Germline V lookup: CDR1 MDHEN, CDR2 SYDVKM. This CDR3 comprises 11 residues. This CDR3 reads CASSTRQPQHS. DNA of the CDR3: TGTGCCAGCAGTACCCGACAGCCCCAGCATTCT.

V usage is TRBV7-9 and J usage is TRBJ2-7; tentatively, D is TRBD2 (6 bases). The length of the CDR3 is 15 residues. The germline V gene encodes CDR1 SEHNR and CDR2 FQNEAQ (reference sequence). The V end lost 1 base, the J end lost 3 bases, and 13 bases lay between the germline ends. The DNA of the CDR3 is TGTGCCAGCAGCTTAGGAGCGGGCCGCGTCTACGAGCAGTACTTC. This translates into CASSLGAGRVYEQYF.